This TCR beta chain was profiled in a study of blood T cell repertoires in COVID-19. Background on the study: T cells, B-cell-depleted T cells, or PBMCs provided the cDNA or gDNA that served as material.

TCRdb's copy holds only in-frame clones and misses some; the assay was immunoSEQ multiplex PCR. The sample lists some 170,000 clones; 80% to 90% were seen once. Germline values: CDR1 LGHDT, CDR2 YNNKEL (reference sequence). The V segment lost 4 bases and the J segment 3 bases; nucleotides outside the gene matches: 1. This CDR3 spans 14 amino acids. In terms of age and location, participants ranged from roughly 18 to 90 years and lived in 24 US areas. Cohort 3 recovered donors had two negative PCRs, clearance, or symptom resolution. The gene calls are TRBV3-1 (or the pseudogene TRBV3-2) and TRBJ2-3; 10 bases agree with TRBD2. Sequenced: PBMCs or T cells enriched from blood (not recorded which). This receptor was taken from a middle-aged man who had recovered from COVID-19. CDR3 amino acids: CASSLSGGTDTQYF. In DNA, the CDR3 is TGTGCCAGCAGCCTTAGCGGGGGGACAGATACGCAGTATTTT.